The entry below describes one TCR beta chain. The antigen remains undetermined. This entry belongs to a study of blood T cells in healthy people across ages. Study summary: Template-switching capture recovered about one barcoded beta molecule per two T cells.

General observations from the study: Using unsorted PBMCs precluded a conclusive naive versus antigen-experienced comparison.

Using a J-beta primer mix together with a sample-barcoded 5' primer, a second PCR was run for roughly 7 to 12 cycles. In TCRdb, the 5' RACE reads were re-called with MiXCR into one record per CDR3 protein. The sample lists about 1.8 million distinct CDR3 sequences; roughly 52% were seen once. The sequence was collected from a woman between 35 and 50 years old in good health. The specimen was blood.

CDR3 sequence reads: CASSLATSGVRLEQYF. The CDR3 DNA follows: TGTGCCAGCAGCTTAGCCACTAGCGGGGTTCGCCTCGAGCAGTACTTC. V and J are TRBV7-2 and TRBJ2-7, with 10 bases fitting TRBD2. The V gene's germline CDR1 is SGHTA and CDR2 FQGNSA. The CDR3 runs 16 residues. V shed 0 bases, J shed 6 bases, and the junction held 8 bases outside the gene matches.